The T cell receptor (beta chain) described here comes from a study of T cell responses to AZD1222 COVID-19 vaccine. Generated by immunoSEQ multiplex PCR, the TCRdb table keeps only in-frame clones and is missing some. The top ten clones hold approximately 1.8% of a sample with 100,000 to 150,000 clones, roughly 90% of them seen once. CDR1 and CDR2 from the germline V gene are MDHEN and SYDVKM. The CDR3 is 14 residues long. Trimming removed 3 bases from V and 2 bases from J, with 10 bases in between. The sequences come from peripheral blood, collected on day 0 of AZD1222 vaccination. V is TRBV28 and J is TRBJ1-1, with D tentatively TRBD1 (5 bases). This TCR came from an adult in good health. The CDR3 protein is CASSFLTDNTEAFF. Here the CDR3 DNA reads TGTGCCAGCAGTTTCTTGACAGATAACACTGAAGCTTTCTTT.